The clone carrying this T cell receptor (beta chain) was seen once. The germline V and J ends were trimmed by 7 bases and 4 bases, with 10 bases remaining between them. The germline gives CDR1 SNHLY, CDR2 FYNNEI. The CDR3 spans 13 residues. This sample stems from a study of blood T cell repertoires in COVID-19. Sequencing was performed with immunoSEQ multiplex PCR; in TCRdb, only in-frame clones are kept and a portion is missing. Of 300,000 to 450,000 clones listed, about 88% are singletons. Adults between roughly 18 and 89 years of age took part from under 25 US areas. Clinical history reported by participants formed the basis on which cohorts were assigned.

Material for sequencing was PBMCs or T cells enriched from blood (not recorded which). This clonotype originated in a woman aged 18-35 years who had recovered from COVID-19. The chain uses TRBV2 and TRBJ1-4; D unresolved. CDR3 protein: CASTPGFNEKLFF. CDR3 bases: TGTGCCAGCACGCCCGGGTTTAATGAAAAACTGTTTTTT.